This TCR beta chain stems from a study of beta chain features in type 1 diabetes. Across the study: Patients did not differ from healthy donors in age, gender or cell yield. The study's findings and limits: Within the patient group, naive, central memory and Treg TCRB repertoires appeared more similar to each other than within healthy donors.

In its sample, this clone was seen a few times. No antigen is known for it. V was pared by 3 bases and J by 4 bases, with 5 bases between. Germline assignment: CDR1 KGHSH and CDR2 LQKENI. The CDR3 spans 12 residues. Averaging around 120 mL, one heparinised blood draw came from each individual donor. Purity of each sorted population was above 98%. Every bit of the isolated RNA underwent reverse transcription, so sequencing read expressed TCRB transcripts. Clones were read by immunoSEQ multiplex PCR, and TCRdb kept only the in-frame ones, dropping some. Of approximately 38,000 clones listed, around half are singletons.

The chain recombines TRBV18 with TRBJ2-3, with D unclear. The clonotype was recovered from a woman under 30 in good health. Sequencing was carried out using central memory CD4+ T cells from blood. The CDR3 region has the DNA TGTGCCAGCTCACCTTCGGCAGATACGCAGTATTTT. Its translation is CASSPSADTQYF.